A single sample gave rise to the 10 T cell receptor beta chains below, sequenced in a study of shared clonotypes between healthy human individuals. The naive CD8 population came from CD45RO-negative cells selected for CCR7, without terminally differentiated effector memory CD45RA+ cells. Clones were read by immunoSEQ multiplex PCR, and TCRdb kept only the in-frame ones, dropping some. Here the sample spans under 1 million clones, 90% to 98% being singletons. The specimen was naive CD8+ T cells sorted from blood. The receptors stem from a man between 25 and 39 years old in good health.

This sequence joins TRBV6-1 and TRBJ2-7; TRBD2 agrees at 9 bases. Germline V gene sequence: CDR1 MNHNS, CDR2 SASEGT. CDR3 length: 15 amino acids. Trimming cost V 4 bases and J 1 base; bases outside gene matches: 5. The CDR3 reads CASSGAGGGSYEQYF. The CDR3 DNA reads TGTGCCAGCAGTGGAGCGGGAGGTGGGTCCTACGAGCAGTACTTC.

CDR3 nucleotides: TGTGCCAGCAGTGAATCCCGAACAAACAGGGGGGCTGGAAACACCATATATTTT. The encoded protein is CASSESRTNRGAGNTIYF. The rearrangement links TRBV25-1 to TRBJ1-3, with 8 bases that match TRBD1. CDR1 is MGHDK, CDR2 SYGVNS, per germline. V lost 1 base to trimming and J lost 2 bases; unmatched junction nucleotides: 10. The CDR3 loop spans 18 amino acids.

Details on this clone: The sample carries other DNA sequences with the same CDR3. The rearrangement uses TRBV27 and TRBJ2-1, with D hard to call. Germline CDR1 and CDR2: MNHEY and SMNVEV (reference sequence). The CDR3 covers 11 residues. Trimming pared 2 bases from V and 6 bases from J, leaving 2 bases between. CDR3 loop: CASSLGNEQFF. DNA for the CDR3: TGTGCCAGCAGTTTAGGCAATGAGCAGTTCTTC.

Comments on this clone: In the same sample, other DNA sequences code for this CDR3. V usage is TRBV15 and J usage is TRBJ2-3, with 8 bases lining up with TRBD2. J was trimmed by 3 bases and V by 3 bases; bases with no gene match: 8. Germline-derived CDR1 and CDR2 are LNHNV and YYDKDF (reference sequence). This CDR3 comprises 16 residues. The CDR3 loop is CATSRELAEITDTQYF. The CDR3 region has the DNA TGTGCCACCAGCAGGGAACTAGCGGAGATAACAGATACGCAGTATTTT.

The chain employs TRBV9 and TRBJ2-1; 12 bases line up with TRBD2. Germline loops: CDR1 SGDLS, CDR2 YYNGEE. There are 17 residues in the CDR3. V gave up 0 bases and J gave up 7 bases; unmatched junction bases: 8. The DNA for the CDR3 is TGTGCCAGCAGCGTAGGCTCTGGACTAGCGGGGAGTAATGAGCAGTTCTTC. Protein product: CASSVGSGLAGSNEQFF.

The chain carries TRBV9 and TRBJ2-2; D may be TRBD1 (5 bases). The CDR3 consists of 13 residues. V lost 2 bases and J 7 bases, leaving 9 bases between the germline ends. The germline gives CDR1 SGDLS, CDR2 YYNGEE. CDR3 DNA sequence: TGTGCCAGCAGCGTGGCAGGGATCGGGGAGCTGTTTTTT. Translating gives CASSVAGIGELFF.

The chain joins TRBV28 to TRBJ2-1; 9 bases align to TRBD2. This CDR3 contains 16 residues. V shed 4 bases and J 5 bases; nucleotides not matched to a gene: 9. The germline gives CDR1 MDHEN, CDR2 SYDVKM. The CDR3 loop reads CASSSTRGRAHNEQFF. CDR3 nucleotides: TGTGCCAGCAGTTCGACTCGCGGGAGGGCACACAATGAGCAGTTCTTC.

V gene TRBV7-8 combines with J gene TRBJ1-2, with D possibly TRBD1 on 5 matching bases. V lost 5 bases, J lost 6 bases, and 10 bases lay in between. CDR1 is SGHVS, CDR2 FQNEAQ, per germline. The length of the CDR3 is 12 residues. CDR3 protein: CASSRDVNGYTF. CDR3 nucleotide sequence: TGTGCCAGCAGCAGGGACGTAAATGGCTACACCTTC.

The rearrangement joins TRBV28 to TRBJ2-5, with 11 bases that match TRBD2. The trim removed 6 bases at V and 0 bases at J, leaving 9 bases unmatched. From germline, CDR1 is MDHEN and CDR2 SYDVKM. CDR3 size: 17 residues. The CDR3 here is CASSLGTSGIYQETQYF. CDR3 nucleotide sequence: TGTGCCAGCAGCCTAGGGACTAGCGGTATATACCAAGAGACCCAGTACTTC.

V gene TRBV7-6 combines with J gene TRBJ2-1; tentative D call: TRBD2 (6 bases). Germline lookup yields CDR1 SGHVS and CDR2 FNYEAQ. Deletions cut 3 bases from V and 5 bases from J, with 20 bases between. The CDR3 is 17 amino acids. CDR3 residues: CASSFPRSGVGHNEQFF. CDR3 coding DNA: TGTGCCAGCAGCTTTCCTCGTTCGGGAGTAGGCCACAATGAGCAGTTCTTC.